The 26 T cell receptor beta chains below come from one sample, sequenced in a study of cytomegalovirus exposure and HLA in healthy donors. The PCR had 60 Vbeta and 13 Jbeta primers. Repertoires were generated with immunoSEQ multiplex PCR, while TCRdb's copy carries only in-frame clones and drops some. The sample gives 150,000 or so clones, about 70% of which show up once; around 3.1% is in the top ten. Sequencing input: PBMCs. Receptor source: a male donor in good health and CMV-seronegative.

The chain combines TRBV7-3 with TRBJ1-1, with D tentatively TRBD1 (5 bases). Germline V gives CDR1 SGHTA, CDR2 FQGTGA. The CDR3 extends over 14 amino acids. The V end was cut by 2 bases, the J end by 4 bases, with 11 bases between. The CDR3 DNA reads TGTGCCAGCAGCTTAGGGGGAGGCGGCACTGAAGCTTTCTTT. It translates to CASSLGGGGTEAFF.

V gene TRBV6-5 combines with J gene TRBJ1-6; no clear D gene. Germline lookup yields CDR1 MNHEY and CDR2 SVGAGI. The V gene lost 2 bases and the J gene lost 9 bases, with 8 bases spanning the gap. This CDR3 spans 13 amino acids. The CDR3 sequence is CASSYGGVSPLHF. The CDR3 region has the DNA TGTGCCAGCAGTTACGGAGGCGTTTCACCCCTCCACTTT.

This clone was detected a few times. The CDR3 nucleotides read TGTGCCAGCAGCGGAAACGGACAGGGTGGAAAACTGTTTTTT. It is translated as CASSGNGQGGKLFF. The J gene is TRBJ1-4, the V gene TRBV9, with TRBD1 matching over 8 bases. V lost 3 bases to trimming and J lost 10 bases; unmatched junction nucleotides: 8. In germline, CDR1 is SGDLS, CDR2 YYNGEE. This CDR3 has 14 amino acids. The full variable domain, in which reference TRBV9 and TRBJ1-4 provide the parts outside the CDR3, is DSGVTQTPKHLITATGQRVTLRCSPRSGDLSVYWYQQSLDQGLQFLIQYYNGEERAKGNILERFSAQQFPDLHSELNLSSLELGDSALYFCASSGNGQGGKLFFGSGTQLSVL.

This clone was seen only a few times. J is TRBJ2-2 and V is TRBV10-1; 7 bases map to TRBD2. CDR3 length equals 20 residues. The V gene end was trimmed by 3 bases and the J gene end by 5 bases; junction bases not matched to a gene: 21. CDR1 WNHNN and CDR2 SYGVQD come from the germline V gene (reference sequence). The CDR3 protein is CASSDIRRERTLGRTGELFF. CDR3 DNA: TGCGCCAGCAGTGATATCCGGCGGGAGCGCACACTAGGCAGGACCGGGGAGCTGTTTTTT.

V gene TRBV5-6 combines with J gene TRBJ2-2; D gene uncertain. Trimming took off 5 bases at V and 1 base at J, with 3 bases between the two ends. CDR1 and CDR2 (germline): SGHDT, YYEEEE. This CDR3 spans 12 amino acids. Here the CDR3 reads CASRRNTGELFF. Written as DNA, the CDR3 is TGTGCCAGCAGGCGGAACACCGGGGAGCTGTTTTTT.

This rearrangement joins TRBV6-6 to TRBJ2-1, with TRBD1 matching over 10 bases. This CDR3 spans 13 amino acids. Per the germline V gene, CDR1 is MNHNY and CDR2 is SVGAGI (reference sequence). V lost 10 bases, J lost 6 bases, and 6 bases stayed unmatched. The chain's CDR3 is CAIGTGEGNEQFF. In nucleotides, the CDR3 is TGTGCCATTGGGACAGGGGAAGGCAATGAGCAGTTCTTC.

The chain uses TRBV29-1 and TRBJ1-1, with 7 bases aligning to TRBD1. CDR1 and CDR2 from the germline V gene are SQVTM and ANQGSEA. The CDR3 sequence is 13 residues long. V was pared by 5 bases and J by 5 bases, with 8 bases of the junction left unmatched. CDR3 coding DNA: TGCAGCGTTAGAACAGGGGTAAGAACTGAAGCTTTCTTT. It is translated as CSVRTGVRTEAFF. The whole variable domain, remainder taken from reference TRBV29-1 and TRBJ1-1, is SAVISQKPSRDICQRGTSLTIQCQVDSQVTMMFWYRQQPGQSLTLIATANQGSEATYESGFVIDKFPISRPNLTFSTLTVSNMSPEDSSIYLCSVRTGVRTEAFFGQGTRLTVV.

There are a few counts of this clone. The chain couples TRBV7-2 to TRBJ2-7; maybe TRBD2 (5 bases). Trimming took 5 bases from V and 2 from J, leaving 16 bases between them. The germline CDR1 and CDR2 sequences are SGHTA and FQGNSA. The CDR3 extends over 15 amino acids. CDR3 sequence (DNA): TGTGCCAGCAGCCCACGGGGATTGGATACCTACGAGCAGTACTTC. Its translation is CASSPRGLDTYEQYF. Together with reference TRBV7-2 and TRBJ2-7, the CDR3 gives the full variable domain: GAGVSQSPSNKVTEKGKDVELRCDPISGHTALYWYRQSLGQGLEFLIYFQGNSAPDKSGLPSDRFSAERTGGSVSTLTIQRTQQEDSAVYLCASSPRGLDTYEQYFGPGTRLTVT.

The sample holds a few counts of this clone. Written as DNA, the CDR3 is TGTGCCACCAGCGCCGGGACTAGCGGGACAGATACGCAGTATTTT. Translated, it gives CATSAGTSGTDTQYF. The chain is built from TRBV15 and TRBJ2-3; 12 bases line up with TRBD2. The CDR3 is 15 amino acids. V gave up 5 bases and J gave up 3 bases; unmatched junction bases: 3. Germline loops: CDR1 LNHNV, CDR2 YYDKDF (reference sequence).

This clone came up a few times. The V call is TRBV7-2, the J call TRBJ2-1; possible D gene TRBD1, 6 bases. The germline gives CDR1 SGHTA, CDR2 FQGNSA. The CDR3 covers 12 residues. V lost 3 bases and J 9 bases, leaving 9 bases between the germline ends. The CDR3 region has the DNA TGTGCCAGCAGCTTCTGGGGGCCTGAGCAGTTCTTC. It yields the protein CASSFWGPEQFF.

The chain has TRBV9 and TRBJ2-7, with TRBD1 matching 7 bases. CDR1 and CDR2 from the germline V gene are SGDLS and YYNGEE. J gave up 2 bases and V 5 bases, and 10 bases lay outside the gene matches. This CDR3 is 15 amino acids long. CDR3: CASSRKGTETYEQYF. The CDR3 DNA sequence: TGTGCCAGCAGTCGTAAAGGGACAGAAACCTACGAGCAGTACTTC.

The chain combines TRBV7-2 with TRBJ1-1; weak D call: TRBD1 (5 bases). This CDR3 comprises 14 residues. V lost 5 bases and J 2 bases, leaving 12 bases between the germline ends. CDR1 and CDR2 (germline): SGHTA, FQGNSA. CDR3 sequence (DNA): TGTGCCAGCAGCCCCCACCAGGGTAACACTGAAGCTTTCTTT. It codes for CASSPHQGNTEAFF.

This chain uses TRBV28 with TRBJ1-5; 9 bases are shared with TRBD1. In germline, CDR1 is MDHEN, CDR2 SYDVKM. Trimming took 5 bases from V and 5 from J; bases not matched to a gene: 10. This CDR3 has 16 residues. The CDR3: CASSHPGDREYQPQHF. In DNA, the CDR3 is TGTGCCAGCAGTCACCCAGGGGACAGGGAATATCAGCCCCAGCATTTT.

This clone was detected only once. The chain carries TRBV27 and TRBJ2-3; 9 bases match TRBD2. CDR1 MNHEY and CDR2 SMNVEV come from the germline V gene (reference sequence). The CDR3 is made up of 16 amino acids. V dropped 3 bases and J dropped 5; count of bases not matched to a gene: 9. DNA for the CDR3: TGTGCCAGCAGTTTGAGGGCGGGAGGGGAAAAAGATACGCAGTATTTT. This sequence encodes CASSLRAGGEKDTQYF.

The chain has TRBV18 and TRBJ2-7; weak D call: TRBD1 (5 bases). This CDR3 has 15 amino acids. CDR1 KGHSH and CDR2 LQKENI come from the germline V gene. The V end was cut by 2 bases, the J end by 7 bases, with 18 bases between. This CDR3 is CASSPGAESLGEQYF. The CDR3 nucleotides are TGTGCCAGCTCACCAGGGGCAGAGTCTTTGGGGGAGCAGTACTTC. The variable domain in full, with the rest retrieved from reference TRBV18 and TRBJ2-7, is NAGVMQNPRHLVRRRGQEARLRCSPMKGHSHVYWYRQLPEEGLKFMVYLQKENIIDESGMPKERFSAEFPKEGPSILRIQQVVRGDSAAYFCASSPGAESLGEQYFGPGTRLTVT.

The J gene is TRBJ2-5, the V gene TRBV18; D is uncertain. This CDR3 comprises 13 residues. In germline, CDR1 is KGHSH, CDR2 LQKENI. Trimming shortened V by 2 bases and J by 1 base, and 5 bases separated the two germline ends. CDR3 sequence: CASSPSLQETQYF. CDR3 coding DNA: TGTGCCAGCTCACCATCACTCCAAGAGACCCAGTACTTC. Filled out from reference TRBV18 and TRBJ2-5, the complete variable domain reads NAGVMQNPRHLVRRRGQEARLRCSPMKGHSHVYWYRQLPEEGLKFMVYLQKENIIDESGMPKERFSAEFPKEGPSILRIQQVVRGDSAAYFCASSPSLQETQYFGPGTRLLVL.

V is TRBV2 and J is TRBJ2-7; the match to TRBD2 covers 10 bases. V trimming: 6 bases; J trimming: 7 bases; junction bases outside the gene matches: 12. The CDR3 runs to 15 residues. In germline, CDR1 is SNHLY, CDR2 FYNNEI. DNA of the CDR3: TGTGCCAGCAGACAGCGGGAGGGCCCCTCAGAGGAGCAGTACTTC. Its translation: CASRQREGPSEEQYF.

This chain links TRBV11-3 with TRBJ1-1, with D perhaps TRBD1 (6 bases). V was cut by 1 base and J by 4 bases, with 10 bases left in between. The CDR3 covers 14 residues. Germline V gene sequence: CDR1 SGHNT, CDR2 YENEEA. In DNA, the CDR3 is TGTGCCAGCAGCTTAGTGCAGGGGTGCACTGAAGCTTTCTTT. Its protein product is CASSLVQGCTEAFF.

V usage is TRBV7-9 and J usage is TRBJ2-7; perhaps TRBD2 as D (7 bases). The ends were cut back, 4 bases at V and 3 bases at J, with 22 bases in the middle. Germline V lookup: CDR1 SEHNR, CDR2 FQNEAQ (reference sequence). The CDR3 consists of 17 residues. The CDR3: CASSSGGGGGESYEQYF. Written as DNA, the CDR3 is TGTGCCAGCAGCTCGGGTGGGGGGGGCGGAGAAAGCTACGAGCAGTACTTC.

CDR3 residues: CASSLPGQFYNEQFF. CDR3 in DNA: TGTGCCAGCAGCTTACCGGGACAGTTCTACAATGAGCAGTTCTTC. This chain links TRBV7-2 with TRBJ2-1; 7 nucleotides line up with TRBD1. Looked up from germline, CDR1 is SGHTA and CDR2 is FQGNSA. This CDR3 has 15 amino acids. V was pared by 2 bases and J by 3 bases, with 4 bases of the junction left unmatched.

This chain uses TRBV19 with TRBJ2-2; 7 bases fit TRBD1. The CDR3 consists of 15 residues. Germline V gene data show CDR1 as LNHDA and CDR2 as SQIVND (reference sequence). Trimming cost V 4 bases and J 2 bases; bases outside gene matches: 4. The CDR3 bases are TGTGCCAGTAGTAGTGAGGGGGCAAACACCGGGGAGCTGTTTTTT. Translation gives CASSSEGANTGELFF.

This clone was recorded once. This chain links TRBV7-3 with TRBJ2-1, with TRBD2 matching 9 bases. The V segment lost 2 bases and the J segment 4 bases; nucleotides outside the gene matches: 3. The CDR3 has 15 amino acids. The germline gives CDR1 SGHTA, CDR2 FQGTGA. The CDR3 loop is CASSLASGVYNEQFF. Here the CDR3 DNA reads TGTGCCAGCAGCTTAGCTAGCGGGGTGTACAATGAGCAGTTCTTC.

The genes are TRBV5-5 and TRBJ1-2; D uncertain. The CDR3 is 15 residues long. CDR1 SGHKS and CDR2 YYEKEE come from the germline V gene (reference sequence). Trimming shortened V by 0 bases and J by 0 bases, and 9 bases separated the two germline ends. DNA for the CDR3: TGTGCCAGCAGCTTGGACACGGAGACTAACTATGGCTACACCTTC. Its protein product is CASSLDTETNYGYTF.

Comment on this clone: The sample carries other DNA sequences with the same CDR3. The chain uses TRBV15 and TRBJ2-1; a weak D match, TRBD1 (5 bases). The CDR3 totals 17 residues. Germline CDR1 LNHNV, CDR2 YYDKDF (reference sequence). The V and J ends lost 0 bases and 0 bases respectively, with 12 bases between them. CDR3 in amino acids: CATSRDSGASSYNEQFF. The CDR3 coding sequence is TGTGCCACCAGCAGAGATAGTGGGGCTAGCTCCTACAATGAGCAGTTCTTC.

This clone was seen just once. The rearrangement links TRBV11-2 to TRBJ2-7; 11 bases line up with TRBD2. Trimming removed 2 bases from V and 6 bases from J; junction bases left unmatched: 9. The CDR3 extends over 16 amino acids. CDR1 is SGHAT and CDR2 is FQNNGV in the germline V gene. CDR3 nucleotides: TGTGCCAGCAGCTTAAGGCCCCTAGCGGGAGGTCCCGAGCAGTACTTC. It translates to CASSLRPLAGGPEQYF.

The sample holds a few counts of this clone. The CDR3, as DNA: TGTGCCAGCAGTGAAGTTAGATCGGGGTCAGATGAGCAGTTCTTC. Amino acid sequence: CASSEVRSGSDEQFF. The chain couples TRBV2 to TRBJ2-1; maybe TRBD2 (5 bases). The germline CDR1 and CDR2 sequences are SNHLY and FYNNEI. V was trimmed by 1 base and J by 8 bases, leaving 15 bases between them. The CDR3 is 15 residues long.